Following are 14 T cell receptor beta chains from one sample sequenced in a study of cytomegalovirus exposure and HLA in healthy donors. Primers: 60 Vbeta forward and 13 Jbeta reverse. Produced via immunoSEQ multiplex PCR; TCRdb's table is partial and in-frame only. The sample holds under 65,000 clones, 82% seen once. Specimen: PBMCs. The receptors were sampled from a man aged 50-59 years in good health and CMV-seronegative.

The chain couples TRBV19 to TRBJ2-7, with 14 bases lining up with TRBD2. J gave up 5 bases and V 5 bases, and 11 bases lay outside the gene matches. Germline CDR1 reads LNHDA; CDR2 reads SQIVND (reference sequence). CDR3 size: 17 residues. CDR3 sequence reads: CASSHSGLAGGKDEQYF. In DNA, the CDR3 is TGTGCCAGTAGTCACTCAGGACTAGCGGGGGGTAAAGACGAGCAGTACTTC.

This chain uses TRBV7-2 with TRBJ1-1; 11 bases are shared with TRBD1. The CDR3 spans 15 residues. The V and J ends lost 3 bases and 1 base, in that order; junction bases with no gene match: 1. The germline V gene has CDR1 SGHTA and CDR2 FQGNSA. CDR3 bases: TGTGCCAGCAGCTTTGGGACAGGGGGGAACACTGAAGCTTTCTTT. It encodes CASSFGTGGNTEAFF.

The V call is TRBV6-5, the J call TRBJ2-7; D possibly corresponds to TRBD1 (6 bases). The germline V and J ends were trimmed by 5 bases and 3 bases, with 17 bases remaining between them. Germline CDR1 is MNHEY and CDR2 is SVGAGI. There are 15 residues in the CDR3. As DNA, the CDR3 is TGTGCCAGCAGTACCCCTGGGGGCTTGCGCTACGAGCAGTACTTC. This sequence encodes CASSTPGGLRYEQYF.

The J gene is TRBJ2-1, the V gene TRBV10-2, with 11 nucleotides matching TRBD2. This CDR3 region has 14 residues. The V and J ends lost 5 bases and 6 bases, in that order; junction bases with no gene match: 3. Germline lookup yields CDR1 WSHSY and CDR2 SAAADI. This CDR3 reads CASSSSGGANEQFF. The CDR3 region has the DNA TGCGCCAGCAGTAGTAGCGGGGGGGCCAATGAGCAGTTCTTC.

The V and J genes are TRBV7-2 and TRBJ2-7; 9 positions agree with TRBD1. J gave up 7 bases and V 5 bases, and 6 bases lay outside the gene matches. Germline CDR1 and CDR2: SGHTA and FQGNSA. CDR3 length: 13 amino acids. In DNA, the CDR3 is TGTGCCAGCAGCCAAGGACAGGGGTTGGAGCAGTACTTC. Translated, it gives CASSQGQGLEQYF.

Only one count was recorded for this clone. J is TRBJ2-1 and V is TRBV29-1; 8 bases are shared with TRBD2. The CDR3 sequence is 18 residues long. Germline trimming cut 8 bases from V and 0 bases from J; bases unmatched to any gene: 18. Germline lookup yields CDR1 SQVTM and CDR2 ANQGSEA. The DNA for the CDR3 is TGCAGCCCTGCGCAGGCGGGGGGCGCGAAGAACTCCTACAATGAGCAGTTCTTC. Translating gives CSPAQAGGAKNSYNEQFF.

In the case of this clone: The junction departs from germline at one end; a sequencing error may be responsible. V gene TRBV4-1 combines with J gene TRBJ2-5; 8 positions match TRBD2. The CDR3 loop spans 15 amino acids. Germline CDR1 is MGHRA and CDR2 is YSYEKL. The CDR3 region is CASSPPGLDGEIQYF. The CDR3 bases are TGCGCCAGCAGCCCTCCGGGACTAGATGGAGAGATCCAGTACTTC.

This sequence joins TRBV4-2 and TRBJ1-2, with no clear D. V was trimmed by 3 bases and J by 6 bases, leaving 14 bases between them. The CDR3 is 14 residues long. The germline gives CDR1 LGHNA, CDR2 YNFKEQ. The CDR3, as DNA: TGTGCCAGCAGCCAGGCAGGTTCTCTTGATGGCTACACCTTC. Translation gives CASSQAGSLDGYTF.

This clone was detected a few times. The chain employs TRBV30 and TRBJ1-5; the D gene is possibly TRBD1 (6 bases). This CDR3 is 15 amino acids long. Germline V CDR1 and CDR2: GTSNPN, SVGIG (reference sequence). V was clipped by 2 bases and J by 1 base, with 12 bases between them. The CDR3: CAWSSQGGSNQPQHF. In DNA, the CDR3 is TGTGCCTGGAGTTCACAGGGAGGGAGCAATCAGCCCCAGCATTTT.

This chain links TRBV4-2 with TRBJ2-3, with 11 bases that match TRBD2. The length of the CDR3 is 17 residues. Unmatched junction bases numbered 3, after V lost 0 bases and J lost 1 base. Germline CDR1 and CDR2: LGHNA and YNFKEQ. CDR3 amino acids: CASSQDRGLAGTDTQYF. The CDR3 DNA reads as TGTGCCAGCAGCCAAGACAGGGGACTAGCGGGCACAGATACGCAGTATTTT.

The genes are TRBV27 and TRBJ2-7; 11 nucleotides agree with TRBD2. The V segment lost 5 bases and the J segment 5 bases; nucleotides outside the gene matches: 14. The CDR3 runs 17 residues. Germline CDR1 and CDR2: MNHEY and SMNVEV (reference sequence). The CDR3 DNA reads TGTGCCAGCAGTAATACGATAGCGGGGGGGCCGACGAACGAGCAGTACTTC. Protein sequence: CASSNTIAGGPTNEQYF.

The chain couples TRBV18 to TRBJ2-2; unclear D gene. The CDR3 contains 14 residues. In germline, CDR1 is KGHSH, CDR2 LQKENI. V lost 0 bases and J 6 bases, leaving 8 bases between the germline ends. The CDR3 region has the DNA TGTGCCAGCTCACCACCGAGAGTACCCGGGGAGCTGTTTTTT. Translating it yields CASSPPRVPGELFF.

The chain is built from TRBV2 and TRBJ2-7; TRBD1 agrees at 7 bases. Germline lookup yields CDR1 SNHLY and CDR2 FYNNEI. The J segment lost 3 bases and the V segment lost 10 bases, leaving 9 bases of the junction unmatched. The CDR3 is 13 residues long. The DNA for the CDR3 is TGTGCCACCCGGGACAGCAATCACTACGAGCAGTACTTC. This codes for CATRDSNHYEQYF. Variable domain in full (rest from reference TRBV2 and TRBJ2-7): EPEVTQTPSHQVTQMGQEVILRCVPISNHLYFYWYRQILGQKVEFLVSFYNNEISEKSEIFDDQFSVERPDGSNFTLKIRSTKLEDSAMYFCATRDSNHYEQYFGPGTRLTVT.

This chain links TRBV15 with TRBJ1-2; D gene uncertain. The germline CDR1 and CDR2 sequences are LNHNV and YYDKDF (reference sequence). V shed 5 bases and J shed 2 bases, with 30 bases lying between them. This CDR3 has 20 residues. The CDR3 DNA reads TGTGCCACCAGCTTACCAATCGGCTTTAAGAACATGGAGTCCAACTATGGCTACACCTTC. Its protein product is CATSLPIGFKNMESNYGYTF. Based on the CDR3 plus reference TRBV15 and TRBJ1-2, the full variable domain is DAMVIQNPRYQVTQFGKPVTLSCSQTLNHNVMYWYQQKSSQAPKLLFHYYDKDFNNEADTPDNFQSRRPNTSFCFLDIRSPGLGDTAMYLCATSLPIGFKNMESNYGYTFGSGTRLTVV.